This entry features one T cell receptor beta chain sequence. Source study methods: Amplification from reference gene primers served as the basis for estimated nucleated cell counts. Produced via immunoSEQ multiplex PCR; TCRdb's table is partial and in-frame only. V, J and clone size are taken as reported in that table, and D and trimming were inferred from the DNA itself. The repertoire consists of tens of thousands of clones, with around 92% occurring once and the leading ten covering 2% to 2.5%. Germline assignment: CDR1 MNHNS and CDR2 SASEGT. The CDR3 is 16 amino acids. V was clipped by 4 bases and J by 3 bases, with 15 bases between them. These data come from a study of blood T cell repertoires in COVID-19. About the research overall: COVID-19 samples collected from the United States, Italy and Spain covered acute and convalescent phases. Nucleic acid was either cDNA or gDNA, and it came from T cells, B-cell-depleted T cells, or PBMCs.

This sequence was found in a man aged 60 to 69 with acute or convalescent COVID-19. The chain uses TRBV6-1 and TRBJ1-4; the D gene is possibly TRBD1 (5 bases). Specimen: peripheral blood. CDR3 loop: CASSGLGARANEKLFF. The CDR3 DNA follows: TGTGCCAGCAGTGGGTTAGGGGCGCGAGCTAATGAAAAACTGTTTTTT.